One and the same sample provided the 23 T cell receptor beta chains below, sequenced in a study of T cells in Graves' hyperthyroidism and ophthalmopathy. TCR beta CDR3 region amplification was performed from RNA transcripts. Primed by the HTBI set, a first-round RT-PCR was run on the TCR CDR3. TCRdb used MiXCR to reprocess the multiplex PCR reads, holding one entry per CDR3 protein. The sample carries a few hundred thousand distinct CDR3 sequences, roughly 18% recorded once. The sequencing input was blood. The receptors were sampled from a woman in her 40s with Graves' ophthalmopathy.

This clonotype was observed at least ten times. The rearrangement links TRBV29-1 to TRBJ1-5; TRBD1 might be the D (6 bases). Trimming took off 2 bases at V and 3 bases at J, with 8 bases between the two ends. Per germline, CDR1 SQVTM and CDR2 ANQGSEA. The CDR3 extends over 13 amino acids. The CDR3 is CSVETGNNQPQHF. The CDR3, as DNA: TGCAGCGTTGAAACAGGGAACAATCAGCCCCAGCATTTT. The full variable domain, its missing parts supplied by reference TRBV29-1 and TRBJ1-5, is SAVISQKPSRDICQRGTSLTIQCQVDSQVTMMFWYRQQPGQSLTLIATANQGSEATYESGFVIDKFPISRPNLTFSTLTVSNMSPEDSSIYLCSVETGNNQPQHFGDGTRLSIL.

Turning to this clonotype: This could be a read error, since a much larger clone is one nucleotide away. This CDR3 is CATAGWRNQLQHF. The DNA for the CDR3 is TGTGCCACAGCGGGGTGGAGAAATCAGCTCCAGCATTTT. The chain couples TRBV6-1 to TRBJ1-5; D remains unclear. Germline CDR1 and CDR2: MNHNS and SASEGT. There are 13 residues in the CDR3.

This clonotype was detected ten times or more. J is TRBJ1-3 and V is TRBV2; no clear D. There are 15 residues in the CDR3. Trimming stripped 7 bases from V and 4 bases from J, with 17 bases between. Germline assignment: CDR1 SNHLY and CDR2 FYNNEI. CDR3 DNA sequence: TGTGCCAGCACCAAATCCGACGCTATCGGAAACACCATATATTTT. Its protein is CASTKSDAIGNTIYF. The full variable domain, rest sourced from reference TRBV2 and TRBJ1-3, is EPEVTQTPSHQVTQMGQEVILRCVPISNHLYFYWYRQILGQKVEFLVSFYNNEISEKSEIFDDQFSVERPDGSNFTLKIRSTKLEDSAMYFCASTKSDAIGNTIYFGEGSWLTVV.

This chain connects TRBV12-3 or TRBV12-4 to TRBJ1-1, with TRBD1 as a possible D gene (5 bases). V lost 8 bases to trimming and J lost 3 bases, with 13 bases between them. This CDR3 region has 13 residues. CDR3 bases: TGTGCCAGCGGGAAGACAGCGGACACTGAAGCTTTCTTT. It specifies CASGKTADTEAFF.

This clonotype was seen at least ten times. The CDR3 reads CAWSPGTVNQPQHF. The CDR3 bases are TGTGCCTGGAGCCCCGGGACAGTAAATCAGCCCCAGCATTTT. This chain uses TRBV30 with TRBJ1-5, with 7 nucleotides matching TRBD1. CDR1 is GTSNPN, CDR2 SVGIG, per germline (reference sequence). Losses at the gene ends were 3 bases for V and 4 bases for J; bases not matched to a gene: 6. This CDR3 region has 14 residues.

This clonotype was counted ten times or more. The genes are TRBV24-1 and TRBJ2-5, with D possibly called TRBD1 or TRBD2 (7 bases each). Trimming removed 6 bases from V and 0 bases from J, with 16 bases in between. The CDR3 is 16 residues long. Germline V CDR1 and CDR2: KGHDR, SFDVKD. The CDR3 region has the DNA TGTGCCACCAGTACCCCCCAGGGGGGGTACCAAGAGACCCAGTACTTC. It translates to CATSTPQGGYQETQYF.

This clonotype was counted ten times or more. The CDR3: CATSRDIFYEQYF. CDR3 nucleotides: TGTGCCACCAGCAGAGATATTTTCTACGAGCAGTACTTC. V is TRBV15 and J is TRBJ2-7; D not resolved. From germline, CDR1 is LNHNV and CDR2 YYDKDF (reference sequence). The CDR3 runs to 13 residues. Trimming pared 0 bases from V and 3 bases from J, leaving 6 bases between.

CDR3 protein: CASRVPVEQYF. The CDR3 DNA is TGTGCCAGCAGGGTTCCGGTCGAGCAGTACTTC. The rearrangement joins TRBV6-1 to TRBJ2-7; D gene uncertain. Germline V gene lookup returns CDR1 MNHNS and CDR2 SASEGT. The CDR3 has 11 residues. Trimming cost V 6 bases and J 6 bases, with 9 bases left between them.

This clonotype was found a few times. The chain employs TRBV9 and TRBJ1-1; D perhaps matches TRBD1 (6 bases). The V and J ends lost 0 bases and 0 bases respectively, with 12 bases between them. The CDR3 length is 16 residues. Germline loops: CDR1 SGDLS, CDR2 YYNGEE. The CDR3 DNA reads TGTGCCAGCAGCGTAGACCCGGGACAATTGAACACTGAAGCTTTCTTT. Translated: CASSVDPGQLNTEAFF.

This clonotype was picked up a small number of times. A much larger clone is a single base away; this may be a read error. The CDR3 ends on some other residue instead of the conserved phenylalanine or tryptophan, so this is likely a read error. J is TRBJ1-5 and V is TRBV6-1; the D gene is possibly TRBD1 (5 bases). V was cut by 3 bases and J by 4 bases, with 10 bases left in between. CDR1 is MNHNS, CDR2 SASEGT, per germline. The CDR3 has 14 amino acids. CDR3 nucleotides: TGTGCCAGCAGTGACCGGGACTTAAATCAGCCCCAGCATTCT. Translation: CASSDRDLNQPQHS.

This clonotype was seen repeatedly, ten times or more. The genes are TRBV6-1 and TRBJ2-5, with no clear D. CDR3 length: 13 amino acids. Germline V lookup: CDR1 MNHNS, CDR2 SASEGT. Trimming took 6 bases from V and 5 from J, leaving 13 bases between them. The CDR3 region has the DNA TGTGCCAGCAGGGAACCGTTTGGGGAGACCCAGTACTTC. Protein sequence: CASREPFGETQYF.

This chain links TRBV12-3 or TRBV12-4 with TRBJ1-5; 7 bases are shared with TRBD1. The CDR3 extends over 14 amino acids. V lost 5 bases to trimming and J lost 4 bases; unmatched junction nucleotides: 5. Here the CDR3 reads CASSPPGQNQPQHF. CDR3 nucleotides: TGTGCCAGCAGTCCTCCGGGACAGAATCAGCCCCAGCATTTT.

This clonotype was detected ten times or more. The chain combines TRBV30 with TRBJ2-2; the D gene is possibly TRBD1 (6 bases). CDR3 length: 15 residues. Germline V gene lookup returns CDR1 GTSNPN and CDR2 SVGIG (reference sequence). Trimming took 1 base from V and 1 from J, leaving 10 bases between them. The CDR3 protein is CAWSGGGVNTGELFF. DNA for the CDR3: TGTGCCTGGAGTGGAGGGGGTGTGAACACCGGGGAGCTGTTTTTT.

The table lists this clonotype with many counts. V gene TRBV28 combines with J gene TRBJ2-7, with D hard to call. The CDR3 sequence is 12 residues long. Between the trimmed V and J ends, which lost 4 bases and 1 base, there was a span of 5 bases. Germline-derived CDR1 and CDR2 are MDHEN and SYDVKM. The CDR3 DNA is TGTGCCAGCAGTTCCCGATCCTACGAGCAGTACTTC. Translation: CASSSRSYEQYF.

The chain is built from TRBV7-3 and TRBJ2-5, with 8 bases aligning to TRBD1. Looked up from germline, CDR1 is SGHTA and CDR2 is FQGTGA. The CDR3 consists of 17 residues. The trim removed 4 bases at V and 4 bases at J, leaving 14 bases unmatched. CDR3 nucleotides: TGTGCCAGCAGCTCAACCCCCAGGGCAGGGGGCTTAGAGACCCAGTACTTC. As protein: CASSSTPRAGGLETQYF.

V usage is TRBV2 and J usage is TRBJ2-5; 8 nucleotides match TRBD1. Trimming cost V 4 bases and J 5 bases; bases outside gene matches: 9. The CDR3 is 15 residues long. In germline, CDR1 is SNHLY, CDR2 FYNNEI. The chain's CDR3 is CASSAPAGGRETQYF. CDR3 in DNA: TGTGCCAGCAGTGCCCCGGCAGGGGGCCGCGAGACCCAGTACTTC.

The rearrangement joins TRBV4-1 to TRBJ1-2, with a tentative D call TRBD1 (5 bases). Germline V CDR1 and CDR2: MGHRA, YSYEKL. CDR3 length equals 16 residues. V shed 1 base and J shed 3 bases, with 15 bases lying between them. CDR3 sequence: CASSQVGGRGHYGYTF. The CDR3 coding sequence is TGCGCCAGCAGCCAAGTAGGAGGCCGGGGCCACTATGGCTACACCTTC.

This clonotype was recorded at least ten times. V usage is TRBV29-1 and J usage is TRBJ2-2, with D maybe TRBD1 (5 bases). Germline-derived CDR1 and CDR2 are SQVTM and ANQGSEA. Deletions cut 4 bases from V and 1 base from J, with 7 bases between. The CDR3 has 13 amino acids. CDR3 sequence reads: CSVVRGNTGELFF. CDR3 coding DNA: TGCAGCGTTGTAAGGGGGAACACCGGGGAGCTGTTTTTT.

This clonotype was seen many times. V usage is TRBV20-1 and J usage is TRBJ2-7; no clear D. V lost 0 bases and J 2 bases, leaving 11 bases between the germline ends. The length of the CDR3 is 14 residues. Germline lookup yields CDR1 DFQATT and CDR2 SNEGSKA (reference sequence). The CDR3 DNA reads as TGCAGTGCTAGAGATGTCGCCAGCGCCTACGAGCAGTACTTC. Its translation: CSARDVASAYEQYF.

As for this clonotype: One junction end does not reproduce the germline sequence, and a read error may be involved. J is TRBJ2-5 and V is TRBV20-1; 7 bases align to TRBD2. Germline V gene data show CDR1 as DFQATT and CDR2 as SNEGSKA (reference sequence). CDR3 length: 14 amino acids. The CDR3, as DNA: TGCGGTGCTGGATGGGGGGGGACCGAAGAGACCCAGTACTTC. It is translated as CGAGWGGTEETQYF.

This clonotype was observed a few times. The CDR3 region is CASSSTESSYEQYF. The CDR3 nucleotides are TGTGCCAGCAGCTCGACGGAGAGCTCCTACGAGCAGTACTTC. V and J are TRBV11-2 and TRBJ2-7, with D uncertain. Germline V gene sequence: CDR1 SGHAT, CDR2 FQNNGV. Between the trimmed V and J ends, which lost 4 bases and 0 bases, there was a span of 10 bases. The CDR3 has 14 amino acids.

This clonotype was counted many times. CDR3 protein: CASSSYRDRGEAFF. DNA of the CDR3: TGTGCCAGCAGCTCGTACCGGGACAGGGGTGAAGCTTTCTTT. The rearrangement links TRBV7-9 to TRBJ1-1; 10 bases match TRBD1. The CDR3 runs 14 residues. Unmatched junction bases numbered 6, after V lost 4 bases and J lost 7 bases. CDR1 is SEHNR and CDR2 is FQNEAQ in the germline V gene (reference sequence).

The sample holds many counts of this clonotype. The J gene is TRBJ2-3, the V gene TRBV9; 8 positions match TRBD2. CDR1 and CDR2 from the germline V gene are SGDLS and YYNGEE. V lost 2 bases to trimming and J lost 0 bases; unmatched junction nucleotides: 2. The CDR3 covers 15 residues. The CDR3 DNA is TGTGCCAGCAGCGTCCGGACTAGCAGCACAGATACGCAGTATTTT. Amino acid sequence: CASSVRTSSTDTQYF.